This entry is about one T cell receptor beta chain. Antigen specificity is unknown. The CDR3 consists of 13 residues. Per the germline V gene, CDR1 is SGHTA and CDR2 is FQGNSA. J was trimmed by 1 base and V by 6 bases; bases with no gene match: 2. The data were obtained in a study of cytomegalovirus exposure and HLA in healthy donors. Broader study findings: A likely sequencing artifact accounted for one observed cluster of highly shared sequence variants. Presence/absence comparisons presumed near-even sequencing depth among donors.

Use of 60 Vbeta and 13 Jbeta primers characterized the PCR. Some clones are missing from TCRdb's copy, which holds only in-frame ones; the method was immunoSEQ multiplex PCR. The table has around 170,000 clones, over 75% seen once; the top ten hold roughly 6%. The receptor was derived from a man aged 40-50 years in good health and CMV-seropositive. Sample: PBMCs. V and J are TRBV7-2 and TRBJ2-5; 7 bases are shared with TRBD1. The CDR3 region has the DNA TGTGCCAGCAGAGGACAGGCCCAAGAGACCCAGTACTTC. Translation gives CASRGQAQETQYF.